Listed below are T cell receptor beta chains from one sample, sequenced in a study of blood T cell repertoires in COVID-19. The table came from immunoSEQ multiplex PCR; TCRdb's copy has only in-frame clones and leaves some out. The data show a few hundred thousand clones, about nine tenths seen once. The specimen sequenced was peripheral blood. The receptors were sampled from a woman aged 35 to 49 who had recovered from COVID-19. Both conserved end residues are part of each CDR3. The order of the fields is V gene, D gene, J gene, clone size, CDR3 protein, CDR3 DNA. The D gene is left open where the match is weak. The size of a clone is reported for some rows only, either as once, few or many, or as a class for expanded clones.

>TRBV5-4|TRBD2|TRBJ2-2|.
CASSSPTSAYTGELFF
TGTGCCAGCAGCTCCCCGACTAGCGCCTACACCGGGGAGCTGTTTTTT
>TRBV2|TRBD1|TRBJ2-3|.
CASSVRQGSTDTQYF
TGTGCCAGCAGTGTGAGACAGGGATCGACAGATACGCAGTATTTT
>TRBV28|.|TRBJ2-2|.
CASRWRGDTGELFF
TGTGCCAGCAGATGGAGGGGCGACACCGGGGAGCTGTTTTTT
>TRBV5-6|.|TRBJ2-6|.
CASSRESTQVPGANVLTF
TGTGCCAGCAGCCGAGAATCCACTCAGGTCCCTGGGGCCAACGTCCTGACTTTC
>TRBV3-1/TRBV3-2|.|TRBJ1-4|.
CASSPSSGEKLFF
TGTGCCAGCAGCCCTAGCAGTGGTGAAAAACTGTTTTTT
>TRBV5-1|TRBD1|TRBJ1-1|.
CASSSAGTGVRNEAFF
TGCGCCAGCAGCTCCGCCGGGACAGGGGTAAGGAATGAAGCTTTCTTT
>TRBV7-6|TRBD1|TRBJ1-2|.
CASSLASPGQGGGYTF
TGTGCCAGCAGCTTAGCGTCGCCGGGACAGGGAGGAGGCTACACCTTC
>TRBV7-9|TRBD2|TRBJ2-2|.
CASSITSGGANTGELFF
TGTGCCAGCAGCATAACTAGCGGGGGCGCGAACACCGGGGAGCTGTTTTTT
>TRBV28|.|TRBJ1-6|.
CASMTSGKGVGSPLHF
TGTGCCAGCATGACGTCGGGCAAGGGGGTGGGTTCACCCCTCCACTTT
>TRBV4-2|.|TRBJ2-1|.
CASSQESSRPNEQFF
TGTGCCAGCAGCCAAGAATCGTCTAGACCGAATGAGCAGTTCTTC
>TRBV5-4|TRBD2|TRBJ2-3|.
CASSRGGAGVLDTQYF
TGTGCCAGCAGTCGCGGTGGAGCGGGAGTGTTAGATACGCAGTATTTT
>TRBV4-2|TRBD2|TRBJ2-7|.
CASSQVGLAAPYEQYF
TGTGCCAGCAGCCAAGTCGGGCTAGCGGCCCCCTACGAGCAGTACTTC
>TRBV19|.|TRBJ2-1|.
CASSNNPGSHEQFF
TGTGCCAGTAGTAATAACCCGGGGTCTCATGAGCAGTTCTTC
>TRBV12-1|.|TRBJ2-1|.
CASSSKREGQASYNEQFF
TGTGCCAGCAGCTCCAAGCGGGAGGGCCAAGCTTCCTACAATGAGCAGTTCTTC
>TRBV6-5|TRBD2|TRBJ2-5|.
CASSRGGETQYF
TGTGCCAGCAGTCGGGGGGGAGAGACCCAGTACTTC
>TRBV18|.|TRBJ2-7|.
CASSLSGTFSYEQYF
TGTGCCAGCTCACTGTCCGGGACATTCTCCTACGAGCAGTACTTC
>TRBV6-1|TRBD1|TRBJ1-1|.
CASSDALQGAEAFF
TGTGCCAGCAGTGACGCATTACAGGGGGCTGAAGCTTTCTTT
>TRBV6-6|TRBD1|TRBJ2-3|.
CASSSRQGGTDTQYF
TGTGCCAGCAGTTCTCGACAGGGGGGGACAGATACGCAGTATTTT
>TRBV4-1|TRBD2|TRBJ2-5|.
CASSQEGSSGSGETQYF
TGCGCCAGCAGCCAAGAGGGAAGTAGCGGGAGCGGAGAGACCCAGTACTTC
>TRBV30|.|TRBJ1-3|.
CAWSVGWRDGNTIYF
TGTGCCTGGAGTGTAGGCTGGAGGGATGGAAACACCATATATTTT
>TRBV30|.|TRBJ2-1|.
CAWMELSNEQFF
TGTGCCTGGATGGAGTTGAGCAATGAGCAGTTCTTC
>TRBV11-3|TRBD1|TRBJ2-5|.
CASSLKGAGETQYF
TGTGCCAGCAGCTTAAAGGGGGCCGGGGAGACCCAGTACTTC
>TRBV3-1/TRBV3-2|.|TRBJ2-2|.
CASSQDRGGINTGELFF
TGTGCCAGCAGCCAAGATCGTGGAGGGATAAACACCGGGGAGCTGTTTTTT
>TRBV11-2|TRBD2|TRBJ2-1|.
CASSLGLAGVVEQFF
TGTGCCAGCAGCTTAGGGCTAGCGGGAGTAGTTGAGCAGTTCTTC
>TRBV4-1|TRBD2|TRBJ2-2|.
CASSQPRSTSGRANTGELFF
TGCGCCAGCAGCCAACCGCGCTCTACTAGCGGGAGGGCCAACACCGGGGAGCTGTTTTTT
>TRBV5-1|TRBD2|TRBJ2-3|.
CASSLTGGEGTEDTQYF
TGCGCCAGCAGCTTGACGGGAGGGGAGGGTACAGAAGATACGCAGTATTTT
>TRBV5-1|.|TRBJ2-5|.
CASSLGGRVQETQYF
TGCGCCAGCAGCTTGGGGGGCCGGGTCCAAGAGACCCAGTACTTC
>TRBV3-1/TRBV3-2|.|TRBJ1-1|.
CASRAGQIMNTEAFF
TGTGCCAGCAGAGCAGGACAGATCATGAACACTGAAGCTTTCTTT
>TRBV5-4|TRBD2|TRBJ2-7|.
CASSLGLAGGPQGYEQYF
TGTGCCAGCAGCTTGGGACTAGCGGGAGGGCCTCAGGGGTACGAGCAGTACTTC
>TRBV19|.|TRBJ2-1|.
CASRPTGSSYNEQFF
TGTGCCAGTAGGCCGACGGGTAGCTCCTACAATGAGCAGTTCTTC
>TRBV27|TRBD1|TRBJ1-1|.
CASSPITAPQGAHTEAFF
TGTGCCAGCAGCCCCATAACAGCACCCCAGGGGGCACACACTGAAGCTTTCTTT
>TRBV28|.|TRBJ1-4|.
CATRAGGPNEKLFF
TGTGCCACTCGGGCCGGGGGACCCAATGAAAAACTGTTTTTT
>TRBV18|.|TRBJ2-5|.
CASSPPAGQETQYF
TGTGCCAGCTCACCACCCGCAGGTCAAGAGACCCAGTACTTC
>TRBV4-1|TRBD2|TRBJ2-1|.
CASSQTAGTSGRAAYNEQFF
TGCGCCAGCAGCCAGACCGCCGGGACTAGCGGGAGAGCTGCCTACAATGAGCAGTTCTTC
>TRBV24-1|.|TRBJ2-1|.
CATSDFVGVEQFF
TGTGCCACCAGTGATTTCGTAGGGGTTGAGCAGTTCTTC
>TRBV21-1|.|TRBJ2-2|.
CASSKVGTSGRIPGELFF
TGTGCCAGCAGCAAAGTAGGGACTAGCGGCAGGATCCCCGGGGAGCTGTTTTTT
>TRBV5-3|.|TRBJ2-7|.
CARSTPDYEQYF
TGTGCCAGAAGCACACCAGACTACGAGCAGTACTTC
>TRBV18|.|TRBJ2-2|.
CASSAETGSNTGELFF
TGTGCCAGCTCGGCGGAAACAGGGTCGAACACCGGGGAGCTGTTTTTT
>TRBV6-1|TRBD2|TRBJ2-1|once
CASSEAGTSGAYYNEQFF
TGTGCCAGCAGTGAAGCGGGGACTAGCGGGGCATACTACAATGAGCAGTTCTTC
>TRBV19|TRBD2|TRBJ2-1|.
CASSISSGMSSYNEQFF
TGTGCCAGTAGTATATCTAGCGGGATGAGCTCCTACAATGAGCAGTTCTTC
>TRBV11-3|TRBD1|TRBJ2-7|.
CASSYRDRTYEQYF
TGTGCCAGCAGCTACCGGGACAGGACCTACGAGCAGTACTTC